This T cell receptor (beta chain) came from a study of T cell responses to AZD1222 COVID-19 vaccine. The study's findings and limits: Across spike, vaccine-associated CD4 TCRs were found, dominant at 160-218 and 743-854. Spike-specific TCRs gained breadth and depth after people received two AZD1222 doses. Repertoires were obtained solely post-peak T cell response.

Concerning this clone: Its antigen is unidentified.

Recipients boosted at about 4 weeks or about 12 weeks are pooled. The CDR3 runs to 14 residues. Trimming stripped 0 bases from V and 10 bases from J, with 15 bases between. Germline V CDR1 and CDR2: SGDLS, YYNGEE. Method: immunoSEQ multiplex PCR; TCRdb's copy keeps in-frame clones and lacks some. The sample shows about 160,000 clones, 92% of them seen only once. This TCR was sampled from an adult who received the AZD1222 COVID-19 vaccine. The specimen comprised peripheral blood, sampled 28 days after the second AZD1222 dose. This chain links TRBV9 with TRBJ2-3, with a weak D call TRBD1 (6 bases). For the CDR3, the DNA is TGTGCCAGCAGCGTAGGACAGGATTTCGAGGCGCAGTATTTT. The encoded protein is CASSVGQDFEAQYF.